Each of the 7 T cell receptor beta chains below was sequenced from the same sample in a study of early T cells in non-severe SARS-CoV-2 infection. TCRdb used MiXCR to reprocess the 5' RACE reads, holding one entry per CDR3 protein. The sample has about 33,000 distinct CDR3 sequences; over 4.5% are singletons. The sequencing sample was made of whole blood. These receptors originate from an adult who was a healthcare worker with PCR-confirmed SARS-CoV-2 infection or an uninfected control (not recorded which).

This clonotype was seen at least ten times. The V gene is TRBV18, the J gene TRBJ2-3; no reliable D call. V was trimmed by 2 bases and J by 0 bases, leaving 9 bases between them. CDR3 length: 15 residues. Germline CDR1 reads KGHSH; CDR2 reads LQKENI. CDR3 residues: CASSPIGFSTDTQYF. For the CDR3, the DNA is TGTGCCAGCTCACCAATCGGGTTTAGCACAGATACGCAGTATTTT.

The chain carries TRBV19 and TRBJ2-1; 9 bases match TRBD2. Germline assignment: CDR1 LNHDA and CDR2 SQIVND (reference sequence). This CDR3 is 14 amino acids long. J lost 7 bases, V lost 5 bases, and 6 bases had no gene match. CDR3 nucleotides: TGTGCCAGTAGTTGGCGGGGGGGTGAGAATGAGCAGTTCTTC. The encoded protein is CASSWRGGENEQFF.

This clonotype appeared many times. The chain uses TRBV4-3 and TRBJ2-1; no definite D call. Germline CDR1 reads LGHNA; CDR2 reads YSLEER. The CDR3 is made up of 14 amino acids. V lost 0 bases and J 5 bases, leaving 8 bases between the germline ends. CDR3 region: CASSQDGSNNEQFF. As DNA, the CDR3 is TGCGCCAGCAGCCAAGACGGAAGTAACAATGAGCAGTTCTTC.

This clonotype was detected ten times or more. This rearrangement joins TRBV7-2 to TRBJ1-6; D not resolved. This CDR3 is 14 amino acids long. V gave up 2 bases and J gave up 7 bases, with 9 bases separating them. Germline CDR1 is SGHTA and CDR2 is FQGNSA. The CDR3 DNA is TGTGCCAGCAGCTTAATTTGGCAAAATTCACCCCTCCACTTT. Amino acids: CASSLIWQNSPLHF.

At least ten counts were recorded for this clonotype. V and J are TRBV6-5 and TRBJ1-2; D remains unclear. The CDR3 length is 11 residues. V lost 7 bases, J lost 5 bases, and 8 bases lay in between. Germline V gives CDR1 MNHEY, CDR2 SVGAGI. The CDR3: CASKARYGYTF. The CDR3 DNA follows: TGTGCCAGCAAAGCCCGGTATGGCTACACCTTC.

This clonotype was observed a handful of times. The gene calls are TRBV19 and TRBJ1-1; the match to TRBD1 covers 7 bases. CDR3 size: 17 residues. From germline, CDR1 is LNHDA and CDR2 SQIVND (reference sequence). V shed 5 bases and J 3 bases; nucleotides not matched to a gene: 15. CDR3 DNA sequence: TGTGCCAGTAGTGACCCGGGGACAGCCGTTTTGGACACTGAAGCTTTCTTT. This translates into CASSDPGTAVLDTEAFF. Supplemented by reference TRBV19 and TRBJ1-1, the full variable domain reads DGGITQSPKYLFRKEGQNVTLSCEQNLNHDAMYWYRQDPGQGLRLIYYSQIVNDFQKGDIAEGYSVSREKKESFPLTVTSAQKNPTAFYLCASSDPGTAVLDTEAFFGQGTRLTVV.

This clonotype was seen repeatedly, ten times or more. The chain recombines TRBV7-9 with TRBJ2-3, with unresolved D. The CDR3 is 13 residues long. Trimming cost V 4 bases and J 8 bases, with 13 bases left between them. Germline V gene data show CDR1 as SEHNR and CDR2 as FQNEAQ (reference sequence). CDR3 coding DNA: TGTGCCAGCAGCTCCAACCAAGTTAGTACGCAGTATTTT. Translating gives CASSSNQVSTQYF.